This T cell receptor (beta chain) was observed in a study of Tregs in tolerant kidney transplant recipients. Study-level points and caveats: Few patients were studied, so findings need validation in larger groups. Antigen-driven expansion was suggested because donor-specific Tregs expanded more than all Tregs in tolerant patients.

Mixed chimerism was transient after nonmyeloablative marrow transplants from related graft donors. Libraries were prepared by immunoSEQ multiplex PCR; TCRdb keeps only in-frame clonotypes and omits some of them. The sample shows 14,000 or so clones, and approximately 27% sits with its ten largest clones. Points on this clone: What it binds is not known. The CDR3 is cut off 3 residues early in the read; its end comes from the germline J gene.

V was pared by 4 bases and J by 4 bases, with 6 bases of the junction left unmatched. CDR3 length equals 15 residues. Per the germline V gene, CDR1 is MGHRA and CDR2 is YSYEKL. This specimen consisted of CD8+ T cells from blood (PBMCs), obtained 6 months after the transplant. The chain couples TRBV4-1 to TRBJ2-2, with 7 bases matching TRBD1. This TCR came from a human patient who received a combined kidney and bone marrow transplant. The graft donor may be the source of some T cells. The part of the CDR3 DNA that was read is TGCGCCAGCAGCCTTGGGGCAGGGGGCACCGGGGAG. Amino acid sequence: CASSLGAGGTGE. The whole CDR3 sequence is CASSLGAGGTGELFF.